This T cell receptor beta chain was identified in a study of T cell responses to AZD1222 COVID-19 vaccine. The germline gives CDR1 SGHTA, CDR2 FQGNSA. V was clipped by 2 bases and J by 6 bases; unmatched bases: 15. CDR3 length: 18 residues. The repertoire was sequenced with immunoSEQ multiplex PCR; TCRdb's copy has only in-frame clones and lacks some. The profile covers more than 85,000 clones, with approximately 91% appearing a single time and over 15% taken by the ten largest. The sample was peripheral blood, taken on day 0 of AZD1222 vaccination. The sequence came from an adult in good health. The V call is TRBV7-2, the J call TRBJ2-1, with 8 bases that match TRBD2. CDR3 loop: CASSLLLGRSGGLNEQFF. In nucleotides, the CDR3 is TGTGCCAGCAGCTTACTCCTTGGGAGAAGCGGGGGTCTCAATGAGCAGTTCTTC.